This T cell receptor (beta chain) originates from a study of shared clonotypes between healthy human individuals. Study-level information: Researchers assigned three CD4 naive, three CD4 memory, two CD8 naive and one CD8 memory plate to each donor. Study-wide points: The generation probabilities recorded for non-shared clonotypes fell below those of clonotypes shared by all four donors. Naive subsets generally exceeded memory subsets in estimated richness. Large sequencing depth failed to make sorted-subset sequencing complete, rarefaction showed.

V dropped 0 bases and J dropped 5 bases, with 15 bases sitting between them. CDR3 length equals 15 residues. Germline assignment: CDR1 SGHDT and CDR2 YYEEEE. This table comes from immunoSEQ multiplex PCR, and its TCRdb copy is limited to in-frame clones, with some not included. The data show a few hundred thousand clones, over 60% seen once. Concerning this clone: Its cognate antigen is unknown.

The genes are TRBV5-6 and TRBJ2-7; D uncertain. What was sequenced was memory CD4+ T cells sorted from blood. Indicated subset: CD45RA-negative fraction. The sequence was collected from a man aged 25 to 40 in good health. The CDR3 DNA is TGTGCCAGCAGCTTGGGGGCTGGCTCGTCCGACGAGCAGTACTTC. Its translation: CASSLGAGSSDEQYF.